The rows below give T cell receptor beta chains drawn from one sample of a study of blood T cell repertoires in COVID-19. The repertoire was sequenced with immunoSEQ multiplex PCR; TCRdb's copy has only in-frame clones and lacks some. The table lists about 260,000 clones, 85% to 95% of them singletons. The sequenced sample consisted of PBMCs or T cells enriched from blood (not recorded which). These receptors all stem from a man aged 35 to 55 who had been exposed to COVID-19. Both conserved end residues are part of each CDR3.

J gene: TRBJ1-3; V gene: TRBV7-2; CDR3 protein: CASSVQGISGNTIYF
J gene: TRBJ2-2; V gene: TRBV6-5; CDR3 protein: CASRFQGGTGELFF
J gene: TRBJ2-1; V gene: TRBV11-2; CDR3 protein: CASRLAGQRMSDEQFF
J gene: TRBJ2-6; V gene: TRBV29-1; CDR3 protein: CSVEDLLVDSSTANVLTF
J gene: TRBJ1-2; V gene: TRBV5-1; CDR3 protein: CASSLGQSNYGYTF
J gene: TRBJ1-2; V gene: TRBV5-1; CDR3 protein: CASSPEVGDYGYTF
J gene: TRBJ2-1; V gene: TRBV3-1/TRBV3-2; CDR3 protein: CASSQGLGGSTYNEQFF
J gene: TRBJ2-7; V gene: TRBV7-9; CDR3 protein: CASSPRDTTLHEQYF
J gene: TRBJ1-5; V gene: TRBV30; CDR3 protein: CAWGVGHLSNQPQHF
J gene: TRBJ1-6; V gene: TRBV7-2; CDR3 protein: CASRDSYNSPLHF
J gene: TRBJ1-6; V gene: TRBV7-9; CDR3 protein: CASSLTGGRFGNSPLHF
J gene: TRBJ2-2; V gene: TRBV7-2; CDR3 protein: CASKEQGYRGELFF
J gene: TRBJ2-7; V gene: TRBV24-1; CDR3 protein: CATSEAGTASNEQYF
J gene: TRBJ1-3; V gene: TRBV5-1; CDR3 protein: CASSLGRGGGNTIYF
J gene: TRBJ2-1; V gene: TRBV11-2; CDR3 protein: CASSRSGSSYNEQFF